A single TCR beta chain is shown here with its context. Its antigen remains unidentified. With 60 Vbeta and 13 Jbeta primers, the PCR was carried out. TCRdb keeps only in-frame clones here, not all; method: immunoSEQ multiplex PCR. This table holds over 200,000 clones, around 73% found once. This sample is drawn from a study of cytomegalovirus exposure and HLA in healthy donors. CDR1 and CDR2 from the germline V gene are SNHLY and FYNNEI. Trimming took 7 bases from V and 6 from J; bases not matched to a gene: 6. The CDR3 sequence is 13 residues long. Points from the study as a whole: Most CMV-associated TCR beta chains were later found to appear HLA-restricted. Approximately 160 TCR beta chains were listed as cytomegalovirus-associated.

This clonotype was sampled from a male donor in good health and CMV-seronegative. This chain connects TRBV2 to TRBJ1-5; 7 nucleotides align to TRBD1. What was sequenced was PBMCs. DNA of the CDR3: TGTGCCAGCAACGAGGGGGCGGGTCAGCCCCAGCATTTT. Protein sequence: CASNEGAGQPQHF.